This T cell receptor (beta chain) is from a study of beta chain features in type 1 diabetes. Sequencing targeted expressed TCRB transcripts, as all isolated RNA had been reverse transcribed. Profiling relied on immunoSEQ multiplex PCR, and the TCRdb table lists in-frame clones only, not all of them. The data contain about half a million clones, approximately 31% of them singletons. Study outcomes and limitations: At VDJ recombination sites, type 1 diabetes patients had fewer insertions and more deleted nucleotides. Shortening of TCRB CDR3s, moderate but significant, appeared in all four CD4+ subsets of Type 1 diabetes patients.

This clone was counted a few times. Its antigen is undetermined. Source material: naive CD4+ T cells from blood. This clonotype originated in a young man in good health.

The CDR3 DNA reads TGTGCCAGCAGCATTACAGGGCCAGGTGAAGCTTTCTTT. It yields the protein CASSITGPGEAFF. This chain joins TRBV2 and TRBJ1-1, with D perhaps matching TRBD1 (6 bases). This CDR3 has 13 residues. Germline V gene lookup returns CDR1 SNHLY and CDR2 FYNNEI. The V end lost 6 bases, the J end lost 7 bases, and 15 bases lay between the germline ends.